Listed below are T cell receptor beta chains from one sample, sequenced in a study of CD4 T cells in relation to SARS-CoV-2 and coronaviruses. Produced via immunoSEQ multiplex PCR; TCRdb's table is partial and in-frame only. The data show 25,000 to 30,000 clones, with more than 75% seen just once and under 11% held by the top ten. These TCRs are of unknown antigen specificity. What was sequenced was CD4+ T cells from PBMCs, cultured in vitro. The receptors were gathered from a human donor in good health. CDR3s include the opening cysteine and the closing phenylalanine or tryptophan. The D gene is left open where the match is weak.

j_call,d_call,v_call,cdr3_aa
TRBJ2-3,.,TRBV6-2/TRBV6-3,CASSSRGVVDTQYF
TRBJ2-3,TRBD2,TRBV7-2,CASSVRLAGGTDTQYF
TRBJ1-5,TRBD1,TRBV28,CASSQGGLGGNQPQHF
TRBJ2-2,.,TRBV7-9,CASSLTQAIGELFF
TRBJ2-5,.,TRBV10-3,CAISESVAGELETQYF
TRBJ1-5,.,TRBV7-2,CASSSDRPNQPQHF
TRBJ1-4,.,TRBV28,CASSGLGVQKLFF
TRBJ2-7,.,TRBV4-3,CASSQDRGSREQYF
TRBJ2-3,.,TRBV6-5,CASGRTDTQYF
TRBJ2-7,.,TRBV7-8,CASTTQPSSYEQYF
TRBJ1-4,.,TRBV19,CASSIGGTRNEKLFF
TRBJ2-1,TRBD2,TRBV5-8,CASSHRLAGGWGNEQFF
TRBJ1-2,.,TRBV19,CASSIDRNSYGYTF
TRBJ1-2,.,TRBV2,CASSGDGVRRGYTF
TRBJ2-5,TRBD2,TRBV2,CASSGEGGGTWETQYF
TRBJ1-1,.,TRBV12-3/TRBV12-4,CASTGHGNTEAFF
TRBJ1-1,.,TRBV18,CASSPPRQVNTEAFF
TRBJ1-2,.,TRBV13,CASSFDRPRGYTF
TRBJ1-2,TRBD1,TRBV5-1,CASSLAPDRAYGYTF
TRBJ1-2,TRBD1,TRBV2,CASMGGQGGYGYTF